A selection of T cell receptor beta chains follows, all from one sample in a study of chemoradiotherapy in HPV16-positive cancers. Only in-frame clones appear in the TCRdb table, and some are missing; sequencing was by immunoSEQ multiplex PCR. The data show roughly 16,000 clones, approximately 90% seen once. Sequencing was performed on blood, taken from a patient who underwent chemoradiotherapy. The receptors originated from a human donor with HPV-associated anogenital cancer. Each CDR3 is given with its conserved first and last residue. The order of the fields is clone size, CDR3 length, V gene, J gene, CDR3 protein. The size field is filled for only some rows; it gives once, few, many or a size class.

size: .; length: 13; V: TRBV2; J: TRBJ2-1; CDR3: CASTEQGADEQFF
size: few; length: 13; V: TRBV11-2; J: TRBJ1-1; CDR3: CASSSERFTEAFF
size: .; length: 17; V: TRBV6-1; J: TRBJ1-2; CDR3: CASSESVGQGAHYGYTF
size: .; length: 16; V: TRBV5-6; J: TRBJ1-6; CDR3: CASSSPGGLGNSPLHF
size: .; length: 14; V: TRBV7-2; J: TRBJ2-3; CDR3: CASSSGPLRDTQYF
size: .; length: 12; V: TRBV29-1; J: TRBJ1-1; CDR3: CGVGLANTEAFF
size: .; length: 15; V: TRBV6-1; J: TRBJ1-1; CDR3: CASSDWQPMNTEAFF
size: .; length: 15; V: TRBV2; J: TRBJ2-1; CDR3: CASGTGTGRNNEQFF
size: .; length: 13; V: TRBV19; J: TRBJ2-2; CDR3: CASSIQWTGELFF
size: .; length: 14; V: TRBV30; J: TRBJ1-6; CDR3: CAWSIDRGNSPLHF
size: .; length: 13; V: TRBV30; J: TRBJ1-2; CDR3: CAWRIISNYGYTF
size: once; length: 15; V: TRBV19; J: TRBJ2-2; CDR3: CASSHRTGGTGELFF
size: .; length: 14; V: TRBV7-8; J: TRBJ1-1; CDR3: CASSLESLGTEAFF
size: .; length: 16; V: TRBV5-1; J: TRBJ2-7; CDR3: CASSLGLRDTGNEQYF
size: .; length: 16; V: TRBV10-3; J: TRBJ2-3; CDR3: CAIRGGAGGTSATQYF
size: .; length: 14; V: TRBV30; J: TRBJ1-2; CDR3: CAWSVSDGPYGYTF
size: .; length: 14; V: TRBV5-8; J: TRBJ2-1; CDR3: CASRGQFQYNEQFF
size: .; length: 14; V: TRBV27; J: TRBJ1-2; CDR3: CASSLRPNNYGYTF
size: few; length: 15; V: TRBV25-1; J: TRBJ1-1; CDR3: CASSDSIDRVTEAFF
size: .; length: 17; V: TRBV7-2; J: TRBJ2-1; CDR3: CASSKKFDRASYNEQFF
size: .; length: 12; V: TRBV15; J: TRBJ1-5; CDR3: CATSRDDQPQHF
size: .; length: 15; V: TRBV6-5; J: TRBJ2-1; CDR3: CASSYSLTAPYEQFF
size: once; length: 14; V: TRBV7-9; J: TRBJ1-4; CDR3: CASSTVTTNEKLFF
size: .; length: 15; V: TRBV25-1; J: TRBJ2-3; CDR3: CASSEWGVRTDTQYF
size: .; length: 13; V: TRBV9; J: TRBJ1-2; CDR3: CASAPGLGYGYTF
size: .; length: 12; V: TRBV29-1; J: TRBJ1-3; CDR3: CSVGWAGNTIYF
size: .; length: 11; V: TRBV29-1; J: TRBJ1-2; CDR3: CSVGTVYGYTF
size: .; length: 15; V: TRBV2; J: TRBJ2-1; CDR3: CASREGTGGFAEQFF
size: .; length: 13; V: TRBV6-6; J: TRBJ1-2; CDR3: CASSSTGLYGYTF
size: once; length: 15; V: TRBV18; J: TRBJ2-7; CDR3: CASSAPGVPSYEQYF
size: .; length: 15; V: TRBV7-6; J: TRBJ1-5; CDR3: CASSLAGTGNQPQHF
size: .; length: 15; V: TRBV5-1; J: TRBJ2-5; CDR3: CASSLGAGTPETQYF
size: .; length: 13; V: TRBV9; J: TRBJ2-7; CDR3: CASSVATGYEQYF
size: .; length: 18; V: TRBV11-3; J: TRBJ1-2; CDR3: CASSPAYARFRGPYGYTF
size: .; length: 14; V: TRBV5-4; J: TRBJ1-1; CDR3: CASSLSAGNTEAFF
size: .; length: 14; V: TRBV6-1; J: TRBJ1-3; CDR3: CASSEGDSRNTIYF
size: .; length: 13; V: TRBV27; J: TRBJ1-1; CDR3: CASSLDNGPEAFF
size: .; length: 15; V: TRBV14; J: TRBJ2-7; CDR3: CASSRAGTDIYEQYF
size: .; length: 15; V: TRBV7-8; J: TRBJ2-3; CDR3: CASSLRVGVADTQYF
size: .; length: 15; V: TRBV5-1; J: TRBJ2-1; CDR3: CASSLVAGSYNEQFF
size: .; length: 13; V: TRBV5-6; J: TRBJ1-2; CDR3: CASSFGTGGSYTF
size: .; length: 13; V: TRBV7-2; J: TRBJ2-1; CDR3: CASSFSSGQEQFF
size: .; length: 13; V: TRBV9; J: TRBJ2-1; CDR3: CASSVADYNEQFF
size: .; length: 13; V: TRBV14; J: TRBJ1-1; CDR3: CASTPGEATEAFF
size: few; length: 12; V: TRBV29-1; J: TRBJ2-3; CDR3: CSVEEGPDTQYF
size: .; length: 18; V: TRBV5-1; J: TRBJ1-1; CDR3: CASSPGGGQGVYRTEAFF